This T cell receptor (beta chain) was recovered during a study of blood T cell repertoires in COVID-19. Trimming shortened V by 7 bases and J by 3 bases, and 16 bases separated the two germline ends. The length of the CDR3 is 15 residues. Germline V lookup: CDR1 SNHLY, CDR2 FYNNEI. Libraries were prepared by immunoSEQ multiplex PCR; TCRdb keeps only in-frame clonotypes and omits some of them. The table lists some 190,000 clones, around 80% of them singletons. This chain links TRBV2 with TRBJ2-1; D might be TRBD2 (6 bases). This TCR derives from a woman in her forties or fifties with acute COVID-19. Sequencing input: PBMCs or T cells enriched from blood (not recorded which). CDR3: CASKGREVVYNEQFF. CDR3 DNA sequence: TGTGCCAGCAAGGGCAGGGAGGTTGTCTACAATGAGCAGTTCTTC. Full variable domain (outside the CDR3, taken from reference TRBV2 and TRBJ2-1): EPEVTQTPSHQVTQMGQEVILRCVPISNHLYFYWYRQILGQKVEFLVSFYNNEISEKSEIFDDQFSVERPDGSNFTLKIRSTKLEDSAMYFCASKGREVVYNEQFFGPGTRLTVL.